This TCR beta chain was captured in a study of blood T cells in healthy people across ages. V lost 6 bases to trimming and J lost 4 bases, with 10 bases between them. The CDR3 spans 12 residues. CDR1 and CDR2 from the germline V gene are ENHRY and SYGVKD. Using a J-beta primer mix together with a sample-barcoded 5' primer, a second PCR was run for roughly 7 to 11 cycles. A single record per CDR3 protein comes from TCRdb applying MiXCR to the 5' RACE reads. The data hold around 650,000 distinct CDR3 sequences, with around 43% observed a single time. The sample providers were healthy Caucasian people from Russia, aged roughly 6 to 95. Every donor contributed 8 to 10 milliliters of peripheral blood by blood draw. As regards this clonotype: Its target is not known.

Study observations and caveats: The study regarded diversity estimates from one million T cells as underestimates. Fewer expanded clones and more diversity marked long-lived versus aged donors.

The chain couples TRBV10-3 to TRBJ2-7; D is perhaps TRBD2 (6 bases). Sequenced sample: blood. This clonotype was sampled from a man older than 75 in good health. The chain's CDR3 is CAISLGGYEQYF. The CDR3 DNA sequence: TGTGCCATCAGCTTGGGGGGATACGAGCAGTACTTC.